A selection of T cell receptor beta chains follows, all from one sample in a study of a mutant IDH1 vaccine in newly diagnosed glioma. Antigens of these TCRs are unknown. Profiling relied on immunoSEQ multiplex PCR, and the TCRdb table lists in-frame clones only, not all of them. The sample holds 12,000 or so clones, around 90% seen once. Sequencing was performed on PBMCs, taken from a glioma patient whose treatment included an IDH1 peptide vaccine. The receptors were gathered from a woman aged 40 to 50 with glioma. Some clones in this sample may be carry-over from other donors' samples. CDR3s include the opening cysteine and the closing phenylalanine or tryptophan. The D gene is left open where the match is weak. The size entry is marked missing in some rows and otherwise reads once, few, many or a size class.

J: TRBJ1-1
size: few
D: .
V: TRBV9
DNA: TGTGCCAGCAGCGCCCTGGGGAATGGGAGGACGAGGAACACTGAAGCTTTCTTT
CDR3: CASSALGNGRTRNTEAFF

J: TRBJ2-1
size: few
D: TRBD2
V: TRBV10-3
DNA: TGTGCCATCGCCCCCCGGGAGGGCGACTACAATGAGCAGTTCTTC
CDR3: CAIAPREGDYNEQFF

J: TRBJ1-1
size: few
D: .
V: TRBV29-1
DNA: TGCAGCGTTGGAAGGCAGGGCAACACTGAAGCTTTCTTT
CDR3: CSVGRQGNTEAFF

J: TRBJ2-7
size: .
D: .
V: TRBV28
DNA: TGTGCCAGCAGGGGCCTCCGGGACACCGACTACGAGCAGTACTTC
CDR3: CASRGLRDTDYEQYF

J: TRBJ2-1
size: .
D: .
V: TRBV7-2
DNA: TGTGCCAGCAGCTTCTCTGGTTCAGGGGCCAATGAGCAGTTCTTC
CDR3: CASSFSGSGANEQFF

J: TRBJ2-1
size: once
D: TRBD1
V: TRBV5-1
DNA: TGCGCCAGCAGCTCAGCCGGGACAGGGTTCAATGAGCAGTTCTTC
CDR3: CASSSAGTGFNEQFF

J: TRBJ2-1
size: .
D: TRBD2
V: TRBV28
DNA: TGTGCCAGCAGTTTATTTGCTAGCGGGACGGGCAATGAGCAGTTCTTC
CDR3: CASSLFASGTGNEQFF

J: TRBJ2-6
size: .
D: .
V: TRBV6-5
DNA: TGTGCCAGCAGCCCCTCGGCTCCCAGGGCCAACGTCCTGACTTTC
CDR3: CASSPSAPRANVLTF

J: TRBJ1-2
size: .
D: .
V: TRBV6-1
DNA: TGTGCCAGCAGTGAGTCGGGGACGGAGTATGGCTACACCTTC
CDR3: CASSESGTEYGYTF

J: TRBJ1-3
size: .
D: TRBD1
V: TRBV7-8
DNA: TGTGCCAGCAGCCTCCCCCGGGACAGAGATTCTGGAAACACCATATATTTT
CDR3: CASSLPRDRDSGNTIYF

J: TRBJ1-1
size: .
D: .
V: TRBV19
DNA: TGTGCCAGTAGCTCAGGGAATAGGAACACTGAAGCTTTCTTT
CDR3: CASSSGNRNTEAFF

J: TRBJ2-3
size: .
D: TRBD2
V: TRBV14
DNA: TGTGCCAGCAGCCAAGATAGGGCCGGGGGGAGAACTAGCACAGATACGCAGTATTTT
CDR3: CASSQDRAGGRTSTDTQYF

J: TRBJ2-6
size: .
D: .
V: TRBV27
DNA: TGTGCCAGCAGTTCCCGGACCGTCCAATCCTCTGGGGCCAACGTCCTGACTTTC
CDR3: CASSSRTVQSSGANVLTF

J: TRBJ1-1
size: few
D: .
V: TRBV14
DNA: TGTGCCAGCAGCCAACAATGGGGGACTGAAGCTTTCTTT
CDR3: CASSQQWGTEAFF

J: TRBJ2-1
size: .
D: .
V: TRBV29-1
DNA: TGCAGCGTTGGGGACTATGAGCAGTTCTTC
CDR3: CSVGDYEQFF

J: TRBJ1-2
size: .
D: .
V: TRBV4-1
DNA: TGCGCCAGCAGCCAAGATGGGTGGGGACTTGTTGGCTACACCTTC
CDR3: CASSQDGWGLVGYTF

J: TRBJ1-2
size: .
D: .
V: TRBV5-1
DNA: TGCGCCAGCAGCTTGGCCGGGGCAGGGAGAAGCTATGGCTACACCTTC
CDR3: CASSLAGAGRSYGYTF

J: TRBJ2-6
size: .
D: .
V: TRBV4-2
DNA: TGTGCCAGCAGCCAAGATGATAATCCAGGGTGGAGATTGGCTGGGGCCAACGTCCTGACTTTC
CDR3: CASSQDDNPGWRLAGANVLTF

J: TRBJ2-7
size: .
D: TRBD1
V: TRBV5-1
DNA: TGCGCCAGCAGCCCGGACAGGGGGCAAATCTACGAGCAGTACTTC
CDR3: CASSPDRGQIYEQYF

J: TRBJ1-2
size: .
D: .
V: TRBV27
DNA: TGTGCCATATGGGAGGCCTATGGCTACACCTTC
CDR3: CAIWEAYGYTF

J: TRBJ1-1
size: .
D: .
V: TRBV18
DNA: TGTGCCAGCTCACTGGGGGGGAACGAGGTGAACACTGAAGCTTTCTTT
CDR3: CASSLGGNEVNTEAFF

J: TRBJ1-1
size: .
D: .
V: TRBV30
DNA: TGTGCCTGGAGTCCCGGGACACTCAAGAACACTGAAGCTTTCTTT
CDR3: CAWSPGTLKNTEAFF

J: TRBJ1-6
size: .
D: TRBD1
V: TRBV6-5
DNA: TGTGCCAGCAGAAGACAGGGGGCGGATTCACCCCTCCACTTT
CDR3: CASRRQGADSPLHF

J: TRBJ2-7
size: .
D: .
V: TRBV27
DNA: TGTGCCAGCAGTTATCCGGGACGGACTACGGCCATTGAATTGGAGCAGTACTTC
CDR3: CASSYPGRTTAIELEQYF

J: TRBJ1-2
size: .
D: .
V: TRBV11-2
DNA: TGTGCCAGCAGCTTAGGGGTGACACGACATGGGGGTTATGGCTACACCTTC
CDR3: CASSLGVTRHGGYGYTF

J: TRBJ2-2
size: .
D: .
V: TRBV30
DNA: TGTGCCTGGAGACCTAACACCGGGGAGCTGTTTTTT
CDR3: CAWRPNTGELFF

J: TRBJ1-1
size: once
D: .
V: TRBV29-1
DNA: TGCAGCGTTGAAGGCCGAGGGGGTAGTACGAACACTGAAGCTTTCTTT
CDR3: CSVEGRGGSTNTEAFF

J: TRBJ2-5
size: .
D: TRBD2
V: TRBV19
DNA: TGTGCCAGTAGTAGAACCCCGGGAGGGCAAGAGACCCAGTACTTC
CDR3: CASSRTPGGQETQYF

J: TRBJ2-2
size: .
D: .
V: TRBV11-3
DNA: TGTGCCAGCAGCTTAGAGGGGGCCGGGGAGCTGTTTTTT
CDR3: CASSLEGAGELFF

J: TRBJ1-5
size: .
D: .
V: TRBV6-5
DNA: TGTGCCAGCAGTTACACCGGGGTATCGGGTCAGCCCCAGCATTTT
CDR3: CASSYTGVSGQPQHF

J: TRBJ1-3
size: .
D: .
V: TRBV30
DNA: TGTGCCTGGAGTACAATTGGACAGTACTCTGGAAACACCATATATTTT
CDR3: CAWSTIGQYSGNTIYF

J: TRBJ2-7
size: .
D: .
V: TRBV7-6
DNA: TGTGCCAGCAGCTTAGATAGGGGCTACGAGCAGTACTTC
CDR3: CASSLDRGYEQYF

J: TRBJ1-6
size: .
D: TRBD1
V: TRBV4-2
DNA: TGTGCCAGCAGCCAAGATAGGCAGGGGGGTAGAGCCCTCCACTTT
CDR3: CASSQDRQGGRALHF

J: TRBJ1-6
size: .
D: .
V: TRBV6-5
DNA: TGTGCCAGCAGTTACGGTGGTTCACCCCTCCACTTT
CDR3: CASSYGGSPLHF

J: TRBJ1-2
size: .
D: .
V: TRBV28
DNA: TGTGCCAGCAGTTTAAGGCAGATAACCCATGGCTACACCTTC
CDR3: CASSLRQITHGYTF

J: TRBJ2-3
size: .
D: TRBD2
V: TRBV6-6
DNA: TGTGCCAGCAGTCCCACTACGGGGGGGCAGTATTTT
CDR3: CASSPTTGGQYF

J: TRBJ2-3
size: .
D: .
V: TRBV7-9
DNA: TGTGCCAGCAGGATATATAGCACAGATACGCAGTATTTT
CDR3: CASRIYSTDTQYF

J: TRBJ2-3
size: .
D: .
V: TRBV5-1
DNA: TGCGCCAGCAGCATTACGGTCGCTACTAGCACAGATACGCAGTATTTT
CDR3: CASSITVATSTDTQYF

J: TRBJ1-1
size: .
D: .
V: TRBV7-7
DNA: TGTGCCAGCAGCAGGGGGGGCGAAGCTTTCTTT
CDR3: CASSRGGEAFF

J: TRBJ1-2
size: once
D: TRBD1
V: TRBV2
DNA: TGTGCCAGCAGTGATGAGGGACAGGGGAAAGATGGCTACACCTTC
CDR3: CASSDEGQGKDGYTF

J: TRBJ1-5
size: .
D: .
V: TRBV28
DNA: TGTGCCAGCCAAGGGGACGGCCAGCCCCAGCATTTT
CDR3: CASQGDGQPQHF

J: TRBJ2-7
size: .
D: TRBD1
V: TRBV7-9
DNA: TGTGCCAGCCTAGCTGAGGGGGCTTACGAGCAGTACTTC
CDR3: CASLAEGAYEQYF

J: TRBJ2-7
size: .
D: TRBD2
V: TRBV6-1
DNA: TGTGCCAGCAGTGGAGCGGGGGGAGCCTACGAGCAGTACTTC
CDR3: CASSGAGGAYEQYF

J: TRBJ2-2
size: .
D: .
V: TRBV5-1
DNA: TGCGCCAGCAGCTTGTACCCGGGCCGGGGAGCTGTTTTT
CDR3: CASSLYPGRGAVF

J: TRBJ1-1
size: .
D: .
V: TRBV27
DNA: TGTGCCAGCAGCCTCTACTTAAACACTGAAGCTTTCTTT
CDR3: CASSLYLNTEAFF

J: TRBJ1-1
size: .
D: .
V: TRBV6-6
DNA: TGTGCCAGCAGTTACGACAGGAACACTGAAGCTTTCTTT
CDR3: CASSYDRNTEAFF

J: TRBJ2-5
size: .
D: TRBD2
V: TRBV12-5
DNA: TGTGCTAGCATGGGACTAGCGGGGGTCCTGGAGGAGACCCAGTACTTC
CDR3: CASMGLAGVLEETQYF

J: TRBJ1-2
size: .
D: .
V: TRBV7-3
DNA: TGTGCCAGCAGCGAAGCCAGAAACTATGGCTACACCTTC
CDR3: CASSEARNYGYTF

J: TRBJ2-7
size: once
D: .
V: TRBV4-1
DNA: TGCGCCAGCAGCCCACTGTTAGGCGAGCAGTACTTC
CDR3: CASSPLLGEQYF

J: TRBJ2-5
size: once
D: TRBD2
V: TRBV27
DNA: TGTGCCAGCAGTTTAAGGGCTAGCGGGGGGGAGACCCAGTACTTC
CDR3: CASSLRASGGETQYF

J: TRBJ2-3
size: medium-sized
D: .
V: TRBV4-1
DNA: TGCGCCAGCAGCCAAGTCCCCGGAGATACGCAGTATTTT
CDR3: CASSQVPGDTQYF